This TCR beta chain emerged from a study of Graves' ophthalmopathy and Graves' hyperthyroidism (dated by TCRdb to 2016 to 2018). Background on the whole study: Peripheral blood samples were taken at the time of initial diagnosis, before any treatment was given. Following sampling, methimazole starting at 30 mg daily was administered to hyperthyroidism patients, and high-dose intravenous methylprednisolone was administered to ophthalmopathy patients. An independent validation cohort was composed of some 19 hyperthyroidism patients and 17 patients who later progressed from hyperthyroidism to ophthalmopathy. In more than 5 hyperthyroidism patients, the T-cell repertoire of thyroid tissue was compared with the T-cell repertoire of blood. The approximately 95 discovery patients were divided at random into training and test sets in a 7:3 ratio. To explore V-J signatures that separate ophthalmopathy from hyperthyroidism, a discovery set of about a hundred patients was enrolled, consisting of about 45 with ophthalmopathy and roughly 60 with stable hyperthyroidism. In total, under 150 blood samples were TCR-sequenced: approximately 42 ophthalmopathy, around 75 hyperthyroidism and some 17 hyperthyroidism-to-ophthalmopathy patients. TCR beta repertoire signatures were used to distinguish Graves' ophthalmopathy from Graves' hyperthyroidism and to predict progression to ophthalmopathy. General findings and caveats noted by the study authors: No statistical method was used to set the sample size in advance, and the investigators knew which group each participant was assigned to. In validation, the model predicted ophthalmopathy progression with about 70% sensitivity and about 73% specificity; 12 predicted patients were CT-confirmed with GO in a median of around 6 months. The 13-signature model separated ophthalmopathy from stable hyperthyroidism with about 86% sensitivity and 81.08% specificity in cross-validation, and 80%/75% in the test set. Among expanded thyroid clonotypes with frequency above 0.001, most also showed up in blood, which suggests that blood repertoires may reflect the thyroid immune response.

For repertoire sequencing, TCR beta CDR3 regions were amplified from RNA transcripts. A first-round RT-PCR used HTBI primers with the Qiagen OneStep RT-PCR kit, followed by a second-round multiplex PCR, size selection and purification. Libraries were sequenced on an Illumina HiSeq2000 using paired-end 100 bp reads. On the authors' methods: SOAPnuke was used to process the reads, throwing out any read that had adapters, had uncalled bases, had a mean Phred below 15, or lacked an exact constant-primer or identifier match. COPE v1.2.5 was used to merge the high-quality paired reads. Each unique nucleotide sequence was treated as a clonotype, and MiTCR v1.1 was used to align the clonotypes to the IMGT TRB V, D and J references. Only V-J combinations with frequency above 0.0001 were analysed, covering around 99% of repertoires. For each V-J combination, a TCR clonal expansion and chaos score was defined as F50 clonal expansion divided by the chaos observed in the TCRdist matrix. Welch's t-statistics and random forest were used to reduce the features to about a dozen V-J combinations, which were then used as input to a naive Bayes classifier. Thyroid-blood repertoire similarity was quantified with the Morisita-Horn index. TCRdb trimmed the raw reads at Q25, called clones with MiXCR and kept productive beta chains. A single entry per CDR3 protein holds the most common genes and DNA from its merged rows. These V and J calls rely on TCRdb rather than the paper's analysis. For this sample the table gives nearly 400,000 distinct CDR3 sequences, of which about 17% were detected only once. The top ten constitute 1.6% of the sample.

V was cut back by 3 bases and J by 6 bases, leaving a gap of 13 bases between them. There are 13 amino acids in the CDR3, from cysteine to phenylalanine inclusive. CDR3 DNA only is kept here, 39 bases in frame from base 1. CDR1 and CDR2, per the germline V gene, are SGDLS and YYNGEE. Ophthalmopathy patients had moderately to severely active disease, Clinical Activity Score of at least 3, NOSPECS grade of at least 4, and disease duration under 3 months. Patients with other autoimmune diseases, uncontrolled infections, pregnancy or lactation were excluded. Clinical symptoms, serum thyroxine, TRAb, thyroid ultrasound and orbital computed tomography were used for diagnosis. PBMCs were isolated from more than 9 ml of fresh peripheral blood by Ficoll-Paque density gradient centrifugation. Trizol reagent was used to extract the total RNA, and its quality was then checked on an Agilent 2100 Bioanalyzer. This clonotype occurred many times. Its recognized antigen is unknown. Base qualities are missing; no much larger clone stands one base away.

The receptor chain draws on TRBV9 and TRBJ2-7; the D gene is possibly TRBD1, with 5 bases matching. Sequencing used peripheral blood. The sequence was obtained from a woman between 18 and 30 years old with Graves' ophthalmopathy. Donor details come from another sample of the same person, matched by shared clones. The DNA sequence follows: TGTGCCAGCAGCGCTCACAGGCTCAGCGAGCAGTACTTC. It specifies CASSAHRLSEQYF.